These 21 T cell receptor beta chains were sequenced from one sample in a study of blood T cells in healthy people across ages. The authors ran a second PCR of 7 to 11 cycles using a sample-barcoded 5' primer and a J-beta primer mix. TCRdb re-called the 5' RACE reads with MiXCR, one entry per CDR3 protein. The sample has approximately 1.5 million distinct CDR3 sequences; about 42% are singletons. Sequenced sample: blood. These receptors originate from a woman between 18 and 30 years old in good health.

The chain is built from TRBV7-9 and TRBJ1-4, with D unresolved. The V and J ends lost 3 bases and 6 bases respectively, with 8 bases between them. Germline assignment: CDR1 SEHNR and CDR2 FQNEAQ (reference sequence). This CDR3 is 13 amino acids long. The CDR3: CASSFGADEKLFF. The CDR3 nucleotides are TGTGCCAGCAGCTTTGGAGCAGATGAAAAACTGTTTTTT.

The chain carries TRBV4-3 and TRBJ1-4, with 11 bases identical to TRBD1. From germline, CDR1 is LGHNA and CDR2 YSLEER. Losses at the gene ends were 1 base for V and 4 bases for J; bases not matched to a gene: 5. This CDR3 region has 17 residues. The CDR3 reads CASSQGGQGAVNEKLFF. The CDR3 region has the DNA TGCGCCAGCAGCCAAGGCGGACAGGGGGCGGTTAATGAAAAACTGTTTTTT.

This clonotype was detected a few times. The genes are TRBV20-1 and TRBJ1-4; TRBD1 is a possible D gene (5 bases). The ends were cut back, 7 bases at V and 8 bases at J, with 17 bases in the middle. The CDR3 runs 13 residues. Germline CDR1 reads DFQATT; CDR2 reads SNEGSKA (reference sequence). The CDR3 DNA reads as TGCAGTGGGGTTGGGACCCGCATGGAAAAACTGTTTTTT. Translated: CSGVGTRMEKLFF.

The chain carries TRBV27 and TRBJ1-1; D is ambiguous. Germline V gene data show CDR1 as MNHEY and CDR2 as SMNVEV (reference sequence). The CDR3 runs to 13 residues. V shed 8 bases and J shed 6 bases, with 16 bases lying between them. CDR3 DNA sequence: TGTGCCAGCGGTCAAGGATGGATGGCTGAAGCTTTCTTT. It translates to CASGQGWMAEAFF.

The chain combines TRBV25-1 with TRBJ1-2; D uncertain. Between the trimmed V and J ends, which lost 1 base and 8 bases, there was a span of 14 bases. Germline V gene data show CDR1 as MGHDK and CDR2 as SYGVNS. The CDR3 loop spans 14 amino acids. The CDR3 sequence: CASSELGSPSGYTF. The CDR3 coding sequence is TGTGCCAGCAGTGAATTAGGCTCTCCTAGCGGCTACACCTTC.

This clonotype has a single count. V gene TRBV5-6 combines with J gene TRBJ2-5; 10 bases agree with TRBD1. CDR1 and CDR2 (germline): SGHDT, YYEEEE. V dropped 2 bases and J dropped 7; count of bases not matched to a gene: 5. This CDR3 has 14 residues. CDR3 loop: CASSFGTGAPTQYF. The CDR3 DNA reads as TGTGCCAGCAGCTTTGGGACAGGGGCACCGACCCAGTACTTC.

V is TRBV18 and J is TRBJ1-5, with unresolved D. This CDR3 region has 13 residues. Trimming stripped 3 bases from V and 4 bases from J, with 7 bases between. Per the germline V gene, CDR1 is KGHSH and CDR2 is LQKENI. The CDR3 DNA is TGTGCCAGCTCACCCATGGAAAATCAGCCCCAGCATTTT. It encodes CASSPMENQPQHF. The full variable domain, completed using reference TRBV18 and TRBJ1-5, is NAGVMQNPRHLVRRRGQEARLRCSPMKGHSHVYWYRQLPEEGLKFMVYLQKENIIDESGMPKERFSAEFPKEGPSILRIQQVVRGDSAAYFCASSPMENQPQHFGDGTRLSIL.

In this sample, this clonotype turned up a few times. The J gene is TRBJ2-1, the V gene TRBV7-9; D unclear. Germline-derived CDR1 and CDR2 are SEHNR and FQNEAQ (reference sequence). The CDR3 is 14 amino acids. V was shortened by 5 bases and J by 0 bases, with 8 bases between the two germline ends. The CDR3 sequence is CASSQTISYNEQFF. CDR3 nucleotides: TGTGCCAGCAGCCAGACCATCTCCTACAATGAGCAGTTCTTC.

The chain recombines TRBV20-1 with TRBJ1-2; perhaps TRBD1 as D (6 bases). Germline CDR1 DFQATT, CDR2 SNEGSKA (reference sequence). The CDR3 loop spans 13 amino acids. V lost 3 bases and J lost 4, with 12 bases in between. The CDR3 loop reads CSASGGRSYGYTF. CDR3 bases: TGCAGTGCTAGTGGGGGGCGTAGCTATGGCTACACCTTC.

This clonotype occurred many times. This rearrangement joins TRBV4-3 to TRBJ2-1; tentatively, D is TRBD2 (5 bases). This CDR3 has 14 residues. The germline V gene has CDR1 LGHNA and CDR2 YSLEER. Trimming took 2 bases from V and 7 from J, leaving 12 bases between them. The CDR3 DNA follows: TGCGCCAGCAGCCAAAACACTAGAATTAATGAGCAGTTCTTC. Encoded protein: CASSQNTRINEQFF.

About this clonotype itself: One end of the junction is discordant with germline, which a read error may explain. The chain has TRBV10-3 and TRBJ2-7; 11 bases are a match to TRBD2. The CDR3 covers 15 residues. Looked up from germline, CDR1 is ENHRY and CDR2 is SYGVKD. The CDR3 loop reads CVIRNPSGRSYEQYF. The CDR3 DNA follows: TGTGTCATCAGGAACCCTAGCGGGAGGTCCTACGAGCAGTACTTC.

The chain carries TRBV6-6 and TRBJ2-3, with D hard to call. Per germline, CDR1 MNHNY and CDR2 SVGAGI (reference sequence). CDR3 size: 13 residues. The V end lost 3 bases, the J end lost 10 bases, and 14 bases lay between the germline ends. The CDR3 spells CASSYGDTRPQYF. As DNA, the CDR3 is TGTGCCAGCAGTTATGGGGATACACGCCCGCAGTATTTT.

The CDR3 nucleotides read TGTGCCAGCAAGAAAGCCTGGCCGAATACGCAGTATTTT. It is translated as CASKKAWPNTQYF. This sequence joins TRBV6-5 and TRBJ2-3; D call uncertain. The germline gives CDR1 MNHEY, CDR2 SVGAGI. This CDR3 is built from 13 residues. The ends were cut back, 7 bases at V and 7 bases at J, with 15 bases in the middle.

This clonotype appeared a few times. The chain uses TRBV23-1 and TRBJ2-3; 8 bases agree with TRBD1. TRBV23-1 carries the ORF label, with uncertain function. The CDR3 is 17 residues long. The V gene end was trimmed by 7 bases and the J gene end by 1 base; junction bases not matched to a gene: 13. The CDR3 is CASIYPRDRRGTDTQYF. Written as DNA, the CDR3 is TGCGCCAGCATCTATCCCCGGGACAGGAGAGGCACAGATACGCAGTATTTT.

This clonotype was detected a few times. V and J are TRBV7-2 and TRBJ2-7; 8 bases are a match to TRBD2. The germline V gene encodes CDR1 SGHTA and CDR2 FQGNSA. Losses at the gene ends were 1 base for V and 0 bases for J; bases not matched to a gene: 8. The CDR3 length is 17 residues. CDR3 DNA sequence: TGTGCCAGCAGCTTAGTTCTTAGCGGGACTCGCTCCTACGAGCAGTACTTC. It translates to CASSLVLSGTRSYEQYF.

A remark on this clonotype: A much larger clone sits a single nucleotide away, making a read error possible. The chain couples TRBV6-4 to TRBJ2-3, with TRBD2 matching 8 bases. Germline trimming cut 4 bases from V and 5 bases from J; bases unmatched to any gene: 8. This CDR3 contains 15 residues. Per germline, CDR1 MRHNA and CDR2 SNTAGT. The CDR3 sequence: CASSGSAGDVDTQYF. The CDR3 DNA follows: TGTGCCAGCAGTGGCTCAGCGGGAGATGTAGATACGCAGTATTTT.

The genes are TRBV20-1 and TRBJ2-7; 8 bases align to TRBD2. Germline V gene lookup returns CDR1 DFQATT and CDR2 SNEGSKA (reference sequence). V lost 5 bases, J lost 7 bases, and 19 bases stayed unmatched. This CDR3 has 16 residues. The CDR3 coding sequence is TGCAGTGCTGGATCTTCAACTAGCGGAACTTACAATGAGCAGTACTTC. Translating it yields CSAGSSTSGTYNEQYF.

This clonotype was counted only a few times. This sequence joins TRBV5-5 and TRBJ1-1; no firm D call. Germline CDR1 SGHKS, CDR2 YYEKEE (reference sequence). This CDR3 comprises 13 residues. V lost 1 base to trimming and J lost 4 bases, with 8 bases between them. The CDR3 DNA reads TGTGCCAGCAGCTTGTATGGGTCCACTGAAGCTTTCTTT. This gives the protein CASSLYGSTEAFF. The whole variable domain, remainder taken from reference TRBV5-5 and TRBJ1-1, is DAGVTQSPTHLIKTRGQQVTLRCSPISGHKSVSWYQQVLGQGPQFIFQYYEKEERGRGNFPDRFSARQFPNYSSELNVNALLLGDSALYLCASSLYGSTEAFFGQGTRLTVV.

This clonotype has only a few counts. The J gene is TRBJ2-1, the V gene TRBV11-2; D is possibly TRBD1 (7 bases). From germline, CDR1 is SGHAT and CDR2 FQNNGV. This CDR3 is 18 amino acids long. V lost 1 base and J lost 5, with 21 bases in between. The CDR3 region has the DNA TGTGCCAGCAGCTTAGCGCAGACTAGACAGGGTCTCGACAATGAGCAGTTCTTC. Its translation: CASSLAQTRQGLDNEQFF.

This clonotype was picked up a small number of times. The chain has TRBV7-6 and TRBJ2-3; D gene unclear. V gave up 3 bases and J gave up 2 bases, with 15 bases separating them. The CDR3 is made up of 16 amino acids. Germline CDR1 SGHVS, CDR2 FNYEAQ. As DNA, the CDR3 is TGTGCCAGCAGCTTCAACCCCGCCCAGAACACAGATACGCAGTATTTT. It yields the protein CASSFNPAQNTDTQYF.

This clonotype occurred a few times. The CDR3 DNA sequence: TGTGCCAGCAGCGCCCCCCCGGGTTTAGGAGAGCAGTACTTC. Encoded protein: CASSAPPGLGEQYF. The chain employs TRBV7-9 and TRBJ2-7; D unresolved. Germline-derived CDR1 and CDR2 are SEHNR and FQNEAQ (reference sequence). The CDR3 is 14 residues long. V lost 5 bases and J lost 7, with 18 bases in between.